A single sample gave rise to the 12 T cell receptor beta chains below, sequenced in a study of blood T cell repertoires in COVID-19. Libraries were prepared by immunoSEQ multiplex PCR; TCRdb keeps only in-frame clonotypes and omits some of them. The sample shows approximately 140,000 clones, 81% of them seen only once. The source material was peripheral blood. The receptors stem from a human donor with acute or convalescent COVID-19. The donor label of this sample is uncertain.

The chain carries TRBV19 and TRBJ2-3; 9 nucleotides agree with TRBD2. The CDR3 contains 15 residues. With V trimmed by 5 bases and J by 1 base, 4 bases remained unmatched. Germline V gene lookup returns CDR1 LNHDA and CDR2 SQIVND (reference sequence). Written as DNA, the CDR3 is TGTGCCAGTAGTCCTCGCGGGGGGGGCACAGATACGCAGTATTTT. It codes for CASSPRGGGTDTQYF.

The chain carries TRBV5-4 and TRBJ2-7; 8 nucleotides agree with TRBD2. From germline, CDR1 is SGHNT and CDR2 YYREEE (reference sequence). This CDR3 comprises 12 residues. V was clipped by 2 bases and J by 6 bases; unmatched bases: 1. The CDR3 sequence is CASSFTSGEQYF. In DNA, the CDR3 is TGTGCCAGCAGCTTTACTAGCGGCGAGCAGTACTTC.

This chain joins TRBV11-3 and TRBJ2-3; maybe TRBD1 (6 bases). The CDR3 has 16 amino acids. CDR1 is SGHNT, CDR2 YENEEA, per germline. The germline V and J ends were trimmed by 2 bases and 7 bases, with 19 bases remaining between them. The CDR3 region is CASSLTGLLGGNTQYF. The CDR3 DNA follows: TGTGCCAGCAGCTTAACGGGCTTATTAGGGGGAAATACGCAGTATTTT.

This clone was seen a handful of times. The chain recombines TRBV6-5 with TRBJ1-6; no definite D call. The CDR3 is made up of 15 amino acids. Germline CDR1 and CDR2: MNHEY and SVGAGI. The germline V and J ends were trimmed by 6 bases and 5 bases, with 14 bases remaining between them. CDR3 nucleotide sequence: TGTGCCAGCAGACGATCGGGAGGCGATAATTCACCCCTCCACTTT. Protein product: CASRRSGGDNSPLHF.

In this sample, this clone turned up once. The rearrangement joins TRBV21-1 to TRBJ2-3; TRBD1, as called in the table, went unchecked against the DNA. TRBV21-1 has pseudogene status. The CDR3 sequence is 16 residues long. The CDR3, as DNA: TGTGCCAGCAGCCAAAGGCGGGACAGGGGGACAGATACGCAGTATTTT. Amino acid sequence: CASSQRRDRGTDTQYF.

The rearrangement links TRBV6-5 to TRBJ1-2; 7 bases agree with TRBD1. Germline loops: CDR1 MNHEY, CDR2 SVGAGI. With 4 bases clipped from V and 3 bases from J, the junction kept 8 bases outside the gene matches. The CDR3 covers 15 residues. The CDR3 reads CASSSPRGGDYGYTF. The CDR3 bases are TGTGCCAGCAGTTCCCCGCGAGGGGGCGACTATGGCTACACCTTC.

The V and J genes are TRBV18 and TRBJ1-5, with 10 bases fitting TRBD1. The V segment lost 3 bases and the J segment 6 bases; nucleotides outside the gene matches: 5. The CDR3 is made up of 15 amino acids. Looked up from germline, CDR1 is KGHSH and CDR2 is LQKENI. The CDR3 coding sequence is TGTGCCAGCTCACCGGGGACAGGGGTGTCTCAGCCCCAGCATTTT. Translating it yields CASSPGTGVSQPQHF.

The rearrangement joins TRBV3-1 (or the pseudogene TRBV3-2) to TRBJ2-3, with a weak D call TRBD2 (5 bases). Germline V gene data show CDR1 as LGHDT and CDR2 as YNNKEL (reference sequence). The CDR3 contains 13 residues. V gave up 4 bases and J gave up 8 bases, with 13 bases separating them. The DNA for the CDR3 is TGTGCCAGCAGCCTCAGAAACAGCGGTACGCAGTATTTT. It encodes CASSLRNSGTQYF.

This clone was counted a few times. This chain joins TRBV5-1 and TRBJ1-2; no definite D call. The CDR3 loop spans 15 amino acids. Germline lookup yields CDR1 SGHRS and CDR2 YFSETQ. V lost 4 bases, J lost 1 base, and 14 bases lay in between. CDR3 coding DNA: TGCGCCAGCAGCCCGGGTGGCAGAGTTAACTATGGCTACACCTTC. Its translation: CASSPGGRVNYGYTF.

CDR3 protein: CASSHESTSYNEQFF. For the CDR3, the DNA is TGCGCCAGCAGCCACGAGAGTACCTCCTACAATGAGCAGTTCTTC. V is TRBV4-1 and J is TRBJ2-1; D gene ambiguous. With 3 bases removed from V and 0 bases from J, the gap between germline ends came to 9 bases. Germline V lookup: CDR1 MGHRA, CDR2 YSYEKL. The CDR3 has 15 residues.

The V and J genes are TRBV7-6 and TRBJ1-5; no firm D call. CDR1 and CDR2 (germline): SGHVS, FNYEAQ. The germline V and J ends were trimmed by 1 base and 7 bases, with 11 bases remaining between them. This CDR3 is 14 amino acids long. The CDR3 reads CASSLEVGEQPQHF. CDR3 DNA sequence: TGTGCCAGCAGCTTAGAGGTCGGGGAGCAGCCCCAGCATTTT.

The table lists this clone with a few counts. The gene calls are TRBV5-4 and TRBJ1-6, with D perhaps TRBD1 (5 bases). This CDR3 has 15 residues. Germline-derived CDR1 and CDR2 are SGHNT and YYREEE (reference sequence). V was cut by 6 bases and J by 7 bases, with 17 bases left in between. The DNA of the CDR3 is TGTGCCAGCACCGACAAGGGGTTTGGGAATTCACCCCTCCACTTT. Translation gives CASTDKGFGNSPLHF.